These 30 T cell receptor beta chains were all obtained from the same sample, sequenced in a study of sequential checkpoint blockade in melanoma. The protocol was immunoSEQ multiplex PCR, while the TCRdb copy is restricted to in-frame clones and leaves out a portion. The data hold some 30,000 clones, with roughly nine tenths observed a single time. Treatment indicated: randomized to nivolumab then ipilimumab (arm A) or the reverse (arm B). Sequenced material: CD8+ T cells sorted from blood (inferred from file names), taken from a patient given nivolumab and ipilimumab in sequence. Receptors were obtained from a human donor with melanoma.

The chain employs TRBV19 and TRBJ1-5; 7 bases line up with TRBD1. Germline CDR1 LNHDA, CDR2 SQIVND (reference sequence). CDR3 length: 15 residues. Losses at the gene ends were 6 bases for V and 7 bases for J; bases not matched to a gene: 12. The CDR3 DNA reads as TGTGCCAGTAGCCCCAACAGGGGTATTGCGCAGCCCCAGCATTTT. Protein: CASSPNRGIAQPQHF.

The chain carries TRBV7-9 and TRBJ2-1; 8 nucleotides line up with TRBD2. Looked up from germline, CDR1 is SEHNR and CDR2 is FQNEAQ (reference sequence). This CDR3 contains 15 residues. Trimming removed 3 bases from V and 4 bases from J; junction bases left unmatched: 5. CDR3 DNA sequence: TGTGCCAGCAGCTTGTACCGGGGGGGATACAATGAGCAGTTCTTC. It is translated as CASSLYRGGYNEQFF. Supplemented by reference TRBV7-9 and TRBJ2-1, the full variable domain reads DTGVSQNPRHKITKRGQNVTFRCDPISEHNRLYWYRQTLGQGPEFLTYFQNEAQLEKSRLLSDRFSAERPKGSFSTLEIQRTEQGDSAMYLCASSLYRGGYNEQFFGPGTRLTVL.

This chain's CDR3 is CASSLGTGYEQYF. In DNA form, the CDR3 reads TGTGCCAGCAGCCTCGGGACAGGGTACGAGCAGTACTTC. The chain carries TRBV5-4 and TRBJ2-7; 9 bases agree with TRBD1. Germline CDR1 and CDR2: SGHNT and YYREEE (reference sequence). The CDR3 is made up of 13 amino acids. The ends lost 4 bases at V and 4 bases at J; junction bases unmatched: 3.

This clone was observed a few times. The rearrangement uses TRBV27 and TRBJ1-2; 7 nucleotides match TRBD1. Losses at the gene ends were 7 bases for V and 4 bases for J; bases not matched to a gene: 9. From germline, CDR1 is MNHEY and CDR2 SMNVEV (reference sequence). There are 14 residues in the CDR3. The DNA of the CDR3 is TGTGCCAGCACCCCATCGACAGGGAGCTATGGCTACACCTTC. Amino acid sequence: CASTPSTGSYGYTF.

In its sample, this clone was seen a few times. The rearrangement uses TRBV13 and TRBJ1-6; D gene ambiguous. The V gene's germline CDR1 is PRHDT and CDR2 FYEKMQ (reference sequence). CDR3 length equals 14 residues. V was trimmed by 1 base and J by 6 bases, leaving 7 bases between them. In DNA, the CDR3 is TGTGCCAGCAGCTTAGCGGGGATTAATTCACCCCTCCACTTT. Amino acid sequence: CASSLAGINSPLHF.

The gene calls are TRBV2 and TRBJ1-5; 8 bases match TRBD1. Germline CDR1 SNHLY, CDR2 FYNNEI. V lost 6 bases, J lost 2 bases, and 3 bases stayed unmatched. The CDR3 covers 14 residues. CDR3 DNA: TGTGCCAGCAGGCAGGGGGCGGGCAATCAGCCCCAGCATTTT. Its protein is CASRQGAGNQPQHF.

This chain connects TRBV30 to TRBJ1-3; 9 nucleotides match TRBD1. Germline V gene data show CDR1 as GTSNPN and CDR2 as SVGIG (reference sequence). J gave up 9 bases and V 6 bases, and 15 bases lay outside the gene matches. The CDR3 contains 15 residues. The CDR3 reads CACPGTGSPGGTIYF. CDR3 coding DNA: TGTGCCTGTCCCGGGACAGGGTCCCCAGGAGGCACCATATATTTT.

CDR3 coding DNA: TGTGCCAGCAGTTCCAGCGCAGGGGATTTGCTTTATGGCTACACCTTC. Residues: CASSSSAGDLLYGYTF. V gene TRBV27 combines with J gene TRBJ1-2; D possibly corresponds to TRBD1 (6 bases). Trimming removed 4 bases at V and 5 bases at J, with 20 bases between. The CDR3 is 16 residues long. CDR1 is MNHEY and CDR2 is SMNVEV in the germline V gene (reference sequence).

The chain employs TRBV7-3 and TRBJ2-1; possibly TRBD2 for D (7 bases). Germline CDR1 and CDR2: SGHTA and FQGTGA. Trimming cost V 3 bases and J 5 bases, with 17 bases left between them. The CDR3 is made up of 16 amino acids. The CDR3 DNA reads TGTGCCAGCAGCTTGGGGGGGGGCAGGGCCCACAATGAGCAGTTCTTC. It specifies CASSLGGGRAHNEQFF.

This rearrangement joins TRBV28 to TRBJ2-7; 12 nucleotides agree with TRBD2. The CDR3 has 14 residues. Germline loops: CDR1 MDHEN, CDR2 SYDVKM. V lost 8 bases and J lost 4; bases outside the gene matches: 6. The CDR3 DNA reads TGTGCCAGCCGCTGGCTAGCGGGAGGGTACGAGCAGTACTTC. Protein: CASRWLAGGYEQYF.

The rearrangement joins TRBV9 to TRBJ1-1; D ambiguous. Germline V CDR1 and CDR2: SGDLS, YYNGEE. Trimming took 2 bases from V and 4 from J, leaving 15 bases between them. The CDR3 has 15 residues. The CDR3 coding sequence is TGTGCCAGCAGCGTTATGGGTGCTGCTAGCACTGAAGCTTTCTTT. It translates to CASSVMGAASTEAFF.

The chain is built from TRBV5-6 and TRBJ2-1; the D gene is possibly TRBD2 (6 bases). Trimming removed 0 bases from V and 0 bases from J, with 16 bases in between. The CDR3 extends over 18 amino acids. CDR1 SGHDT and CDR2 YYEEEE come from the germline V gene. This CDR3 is CASSLVDWGEASYNEQFF. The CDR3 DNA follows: TGTGCCAGCAGCTTGGTGGATTGGGGGGAGGCCTCCTACAATGAGCAGTTCTTC.

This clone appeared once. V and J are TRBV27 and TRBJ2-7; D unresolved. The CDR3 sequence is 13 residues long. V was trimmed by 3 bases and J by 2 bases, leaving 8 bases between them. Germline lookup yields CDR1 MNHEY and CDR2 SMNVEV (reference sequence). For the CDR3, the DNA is TGTGCCAGCAGTTTTAGCCCGCCCTACGAGCAGTACTTC. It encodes CASSFSPPYEQYF.

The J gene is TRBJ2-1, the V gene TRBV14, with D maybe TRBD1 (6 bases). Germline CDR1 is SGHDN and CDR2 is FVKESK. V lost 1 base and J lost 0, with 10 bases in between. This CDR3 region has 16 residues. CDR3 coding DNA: TGTGCCAGCAGCCAAGTAGGGGGACCCTCCTACAATGAGCAGTTCTTC. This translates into CASSQVGGPSYNEQFF.

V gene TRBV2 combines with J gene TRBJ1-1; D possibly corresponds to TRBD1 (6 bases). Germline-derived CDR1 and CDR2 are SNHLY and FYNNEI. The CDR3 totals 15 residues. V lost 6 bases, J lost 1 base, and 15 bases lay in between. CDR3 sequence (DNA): TGTGCCAGCAGAGAGGTTCAGGGACAGAACACTGAAGCTTTCTTT. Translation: CASREVQGQNTEAFF.

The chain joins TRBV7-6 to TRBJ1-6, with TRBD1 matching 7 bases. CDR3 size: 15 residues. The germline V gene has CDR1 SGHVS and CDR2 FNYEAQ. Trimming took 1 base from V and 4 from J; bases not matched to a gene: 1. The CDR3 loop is CASSLGDSYNSPLHF. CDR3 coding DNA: TGTGCCAGCAGCTTAGGGGACAGTTATAATTCACCCCTCCACTTT.

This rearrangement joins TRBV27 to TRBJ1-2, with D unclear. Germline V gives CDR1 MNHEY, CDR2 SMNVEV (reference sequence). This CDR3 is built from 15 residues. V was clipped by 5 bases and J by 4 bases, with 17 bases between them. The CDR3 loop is CASSPTGEGFYGYTF. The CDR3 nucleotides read TGTGCCAGCAGTCCCACCGGGGAGGGATTCTATGGCTACACCTTC.

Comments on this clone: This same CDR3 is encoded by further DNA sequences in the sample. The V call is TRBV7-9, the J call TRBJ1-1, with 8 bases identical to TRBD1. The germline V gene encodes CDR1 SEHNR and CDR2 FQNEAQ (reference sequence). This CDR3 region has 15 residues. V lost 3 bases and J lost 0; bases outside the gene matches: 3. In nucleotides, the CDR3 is TGTGCCAGCAGCTTGGCCAGGGGGCTGAACACTGAAGCTTTCTTT. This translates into CASSLARGLNTEAFF. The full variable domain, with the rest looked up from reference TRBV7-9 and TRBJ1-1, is DTGVSQNPRHKITKRGQNVTFRCDPISEHNRLYWYRQTLGQGPEFLTYFQNEAQLEKSRLLSDRFSAERPKGSFSTLEIQRTEQGDSAMYLCASSLARGLNTEAFFGQGTRLTVV.

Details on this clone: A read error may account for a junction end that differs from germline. The CDR3 coding sequence is TGTGCCACCAGTGGGGGGTACACCTACAATGAGCAGTTCTTC. Residues: CATSGGYTYNEQFF. The chain combines TRBV27 with TRBJ2-1; a possible D gene is TRBD2 (6 bases). Germline V gene data show CDR1 as MNHEY and CDR2 as SMNVEV (reference sequence). The CDR3 sequence is 14 residues long.

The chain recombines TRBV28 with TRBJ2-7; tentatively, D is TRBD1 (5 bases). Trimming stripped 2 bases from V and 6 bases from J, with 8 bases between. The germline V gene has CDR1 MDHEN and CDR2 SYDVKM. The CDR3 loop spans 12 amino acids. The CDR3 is CASSLTGGEQYV. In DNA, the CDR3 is TGTGCCAGCAGTTTAACAGGCGGCGAGCAGTACGTC.

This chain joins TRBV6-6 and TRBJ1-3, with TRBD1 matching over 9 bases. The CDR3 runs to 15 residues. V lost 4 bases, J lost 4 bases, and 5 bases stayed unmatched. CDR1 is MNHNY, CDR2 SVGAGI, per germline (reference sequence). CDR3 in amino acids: CASSSQGAAGNTIYF. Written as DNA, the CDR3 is TGTGCCAGCAGTTCACAGGGGGCAGCCGGAAACACCATATATTTT.

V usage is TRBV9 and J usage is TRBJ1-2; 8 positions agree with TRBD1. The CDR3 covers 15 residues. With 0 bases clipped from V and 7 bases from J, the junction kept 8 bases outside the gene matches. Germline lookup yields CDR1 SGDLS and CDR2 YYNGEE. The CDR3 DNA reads TGTGCCAGCAGCGTAGCTAACAGGGGGAACGCTGGCTACACCTTC. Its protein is CASSVANRGNAGYTF.

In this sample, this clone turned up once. The CDR3 nucleotides are TGTGCCAGTAGTATAGGCGTCGTCTCCTACAATGAGCAGTTCTTC. Translated, it gives CASSIGVVSYNEQFF. V usage is TRBV19 and J usage is TRBJ2-1, with unresolved D. Deletions cut 1 base from V and 0 bases from J, with 7 bases between. Looked up from germline, CDR1 is LNHDA and CDR2 is SQIVND (reference sequence). The CDR3 loop spans 15 amino acids.

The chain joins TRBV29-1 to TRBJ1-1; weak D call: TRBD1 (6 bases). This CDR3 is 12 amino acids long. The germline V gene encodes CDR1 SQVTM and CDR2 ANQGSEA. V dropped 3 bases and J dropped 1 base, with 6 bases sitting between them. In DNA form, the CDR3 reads TGCAGCGTTGACAGGGGGAACACTGAAGCTTTCTTT. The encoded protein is CSVDRGNTEAFF.

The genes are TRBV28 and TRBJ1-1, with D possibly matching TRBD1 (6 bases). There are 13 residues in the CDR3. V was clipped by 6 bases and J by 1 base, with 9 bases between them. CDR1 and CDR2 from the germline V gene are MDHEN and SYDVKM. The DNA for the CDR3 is TGTGCCAGCAGAATGACAGGGAACACTGAAGCTTTCTTT. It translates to CASRMTGNTEAFF.

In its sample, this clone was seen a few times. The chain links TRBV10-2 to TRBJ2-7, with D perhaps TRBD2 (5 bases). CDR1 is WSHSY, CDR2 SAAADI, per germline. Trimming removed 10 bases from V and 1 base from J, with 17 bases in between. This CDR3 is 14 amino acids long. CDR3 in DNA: TGCGCCACCGGAGGTAATTTAGGGTCCTACGAGCAGTACTTC. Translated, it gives CATGGNLGSYEQYF.

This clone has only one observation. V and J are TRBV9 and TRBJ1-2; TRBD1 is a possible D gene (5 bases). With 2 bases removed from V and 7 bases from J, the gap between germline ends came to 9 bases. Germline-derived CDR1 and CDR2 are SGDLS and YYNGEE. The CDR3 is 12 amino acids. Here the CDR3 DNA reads TGTGCCAGCAGCGTGAGGGGAGGTGGCTACACCTTC. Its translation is CASSVRGGGYTF.

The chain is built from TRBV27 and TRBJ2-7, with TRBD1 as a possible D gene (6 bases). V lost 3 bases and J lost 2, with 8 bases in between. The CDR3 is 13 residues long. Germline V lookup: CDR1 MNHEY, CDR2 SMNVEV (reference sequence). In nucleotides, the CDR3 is TGTGCCAGCAGTTTGGGGGCAGCCTACGAGCAGTACTTC. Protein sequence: CASSLGAAYEQYF.

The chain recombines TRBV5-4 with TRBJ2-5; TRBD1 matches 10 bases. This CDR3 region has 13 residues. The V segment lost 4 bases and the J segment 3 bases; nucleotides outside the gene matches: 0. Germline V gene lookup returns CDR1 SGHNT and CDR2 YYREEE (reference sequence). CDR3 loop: CASSGTGEETQYF. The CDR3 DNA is TGTGCCAGCAGCGGGACAGGGGAAGAGACCCAGTACTTC. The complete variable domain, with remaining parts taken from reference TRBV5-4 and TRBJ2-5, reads ETGVTQSPTHLIKTRGQQVTLRCSSQSGHNTVSWYQQALGQGPQFIFQYYREEENGRGNFPPRFSGLQFPNYSSELNVNALELDDSALYLCASSGTGEETQYFGPGTRLLVL.

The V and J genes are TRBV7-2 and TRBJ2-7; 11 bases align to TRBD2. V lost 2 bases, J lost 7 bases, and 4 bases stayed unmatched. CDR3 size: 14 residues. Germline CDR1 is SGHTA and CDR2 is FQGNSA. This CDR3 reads CASSLTSGRREQYF. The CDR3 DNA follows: TGTGCCAGCAGCTTAACTAGCGGGAGAAGGGAGCAGTACTTC.